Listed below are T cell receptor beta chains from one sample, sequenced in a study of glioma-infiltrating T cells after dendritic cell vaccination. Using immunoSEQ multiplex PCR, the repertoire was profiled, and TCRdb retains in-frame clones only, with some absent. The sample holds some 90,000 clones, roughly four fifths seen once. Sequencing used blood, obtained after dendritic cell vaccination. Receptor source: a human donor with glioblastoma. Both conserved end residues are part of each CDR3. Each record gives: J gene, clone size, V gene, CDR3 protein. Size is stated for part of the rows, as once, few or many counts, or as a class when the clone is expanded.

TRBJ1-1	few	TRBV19	CASSRGLTGGTEAFF
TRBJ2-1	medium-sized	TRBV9	CASSVDASSNEQFF
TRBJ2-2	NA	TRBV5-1	CASSSEGGGELFF
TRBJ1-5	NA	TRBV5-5	CASSLTGQYSNQPQHF
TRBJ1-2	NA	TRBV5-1	CASSPPLDRAGGYTF
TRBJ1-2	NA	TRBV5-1	CASSIGQGSNYGYTF
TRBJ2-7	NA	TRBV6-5	CASSYAGTGGYEQYF
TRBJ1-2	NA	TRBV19	CASSIYSDSPYYTF
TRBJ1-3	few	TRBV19	CASSKSELVPAGNTIYF
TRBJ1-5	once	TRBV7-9	CASSKLPGQGNQPQHF
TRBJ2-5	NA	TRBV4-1	CASSQGRTSGKGETQYF
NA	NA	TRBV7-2	CASSGRTGLYEQYF
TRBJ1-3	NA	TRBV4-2	CASSQDGELGGGNTIYF
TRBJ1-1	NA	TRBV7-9	CASSDGSRAFF
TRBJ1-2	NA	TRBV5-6	CASSPWYRGRDYGYTF
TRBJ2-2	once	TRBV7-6	CASSSLPLRQANTGELFF
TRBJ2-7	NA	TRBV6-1	CASSEARAGPYEQYF
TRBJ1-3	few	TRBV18	CASSPPGLAGSGNTIYF
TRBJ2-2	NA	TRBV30	CAWNPTSPQPPGELFF
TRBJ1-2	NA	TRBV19	CASSERTGQRSGYTF
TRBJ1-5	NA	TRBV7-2	CASSSRQGYQPQHF
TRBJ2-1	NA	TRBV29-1	CSVDLGLPEQFF
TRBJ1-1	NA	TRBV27	CASSLGGPAINTEAFF
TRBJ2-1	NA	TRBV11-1	CASSFSGTGYNEQFF
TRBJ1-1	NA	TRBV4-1	CASSQAGAVNTEAFF
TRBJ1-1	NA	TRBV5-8	CASSLQGWNTEAFF
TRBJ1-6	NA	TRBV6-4	CASRFGQTENSPLHF
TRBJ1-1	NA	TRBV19	CASTPVGGNTEAFF
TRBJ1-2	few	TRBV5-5	CASSLEQGNYGYTF
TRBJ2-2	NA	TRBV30	CAYRTPRANTGELFF